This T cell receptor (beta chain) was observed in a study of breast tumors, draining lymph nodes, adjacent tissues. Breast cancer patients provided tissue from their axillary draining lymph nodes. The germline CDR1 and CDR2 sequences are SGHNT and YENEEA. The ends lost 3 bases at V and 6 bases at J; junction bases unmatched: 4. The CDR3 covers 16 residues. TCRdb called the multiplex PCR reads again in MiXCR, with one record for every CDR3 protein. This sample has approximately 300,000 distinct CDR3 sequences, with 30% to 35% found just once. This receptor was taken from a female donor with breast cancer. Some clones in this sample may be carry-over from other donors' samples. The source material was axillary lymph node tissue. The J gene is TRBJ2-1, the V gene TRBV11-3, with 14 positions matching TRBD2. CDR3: CASSLGTSGSLNEQFF. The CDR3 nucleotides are TGTGCCAGCAGCTTGGGGACTAGCGGGAGTCTCAATGAGCAGTTCTTC. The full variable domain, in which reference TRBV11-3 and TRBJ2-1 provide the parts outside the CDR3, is EAGVVQSPRYKIIEKKQPVAFWCNPISGHNTLYWYLQNLGQGPELLIRYENEEAVDDSQLPKDRFSAERLKGVDSTLKIQPAELGDSAVYLCASSLGTSGSLNEQFFGPGTRLTVL.